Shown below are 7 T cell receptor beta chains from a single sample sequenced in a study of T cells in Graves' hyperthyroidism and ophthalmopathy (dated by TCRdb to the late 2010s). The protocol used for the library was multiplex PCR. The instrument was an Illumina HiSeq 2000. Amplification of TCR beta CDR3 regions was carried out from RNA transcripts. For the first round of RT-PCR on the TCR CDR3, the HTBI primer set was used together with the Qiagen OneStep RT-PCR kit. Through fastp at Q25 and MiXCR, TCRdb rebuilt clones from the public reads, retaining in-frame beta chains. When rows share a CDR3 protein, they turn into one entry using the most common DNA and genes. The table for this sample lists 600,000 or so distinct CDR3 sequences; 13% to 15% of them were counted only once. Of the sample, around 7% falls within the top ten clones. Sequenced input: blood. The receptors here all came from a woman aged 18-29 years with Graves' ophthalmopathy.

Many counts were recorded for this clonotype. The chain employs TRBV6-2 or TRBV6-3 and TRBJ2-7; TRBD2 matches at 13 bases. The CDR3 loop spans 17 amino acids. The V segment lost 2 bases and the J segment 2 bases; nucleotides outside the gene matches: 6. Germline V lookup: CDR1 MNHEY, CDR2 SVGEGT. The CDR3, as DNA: TGTGCCAGCAGTTACGGGGCCGGACTAGCGGGGGCCTACGAGCAGTACTTC. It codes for CASSYGAGLAGAYEQYF.

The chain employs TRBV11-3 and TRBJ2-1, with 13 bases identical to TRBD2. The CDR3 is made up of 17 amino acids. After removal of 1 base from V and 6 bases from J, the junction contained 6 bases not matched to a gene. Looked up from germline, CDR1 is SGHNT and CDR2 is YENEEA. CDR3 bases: TGTGCCAGCAGCTTAGCCTTACTAGCGGGAGGGAGCAATGAGCAGTTCTTC. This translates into CASSLALLAGGSNEQFF.

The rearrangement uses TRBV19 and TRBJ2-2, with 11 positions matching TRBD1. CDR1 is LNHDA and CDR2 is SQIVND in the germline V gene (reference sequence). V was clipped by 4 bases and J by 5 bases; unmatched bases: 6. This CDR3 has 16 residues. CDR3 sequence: CASSTGQGAGTGELFF. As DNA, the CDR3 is TGTGCCAGTAGTACCGGACAGGGGGCCGGTACCGGGGAGCTGTTTTTT.

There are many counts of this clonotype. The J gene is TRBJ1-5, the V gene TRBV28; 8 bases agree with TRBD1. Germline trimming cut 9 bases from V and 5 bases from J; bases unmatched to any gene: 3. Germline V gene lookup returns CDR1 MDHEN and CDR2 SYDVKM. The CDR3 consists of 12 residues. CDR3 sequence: CASGQGYQPQHF. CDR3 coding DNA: TGTGCCAGTGGACAGGGCTATCAGCCCCAGCATTTT. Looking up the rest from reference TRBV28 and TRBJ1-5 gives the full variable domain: DVKVTQSSRYLVKRTGEKVFLECVQDMDHENMFWYRQDPGLGLRLIYFSYDVKMKEKGDIPEGYSVSREKKERFSLILESASTNQTSMYLCASGQGYQPQHFGDGTRLSIL.

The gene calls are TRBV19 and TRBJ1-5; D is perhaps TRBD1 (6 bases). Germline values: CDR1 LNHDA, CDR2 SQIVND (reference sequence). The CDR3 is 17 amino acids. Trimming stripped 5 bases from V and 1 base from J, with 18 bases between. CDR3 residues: CASSPGRGAASNQPQHF. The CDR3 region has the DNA TGTGCCAGTAGTCCAGGGAGGGGGGCGGCAAGCAATCAGCCCCAGCATTTT.

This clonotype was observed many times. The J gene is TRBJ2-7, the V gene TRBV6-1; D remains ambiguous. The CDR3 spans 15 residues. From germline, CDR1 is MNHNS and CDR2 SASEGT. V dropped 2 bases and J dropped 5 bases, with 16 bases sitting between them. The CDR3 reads CASSEPLDGRHEQYF. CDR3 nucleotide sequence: TGTGCCAGCAGTGAACCGCTGGACGGGCGTCACGAGCAGTACTTC.

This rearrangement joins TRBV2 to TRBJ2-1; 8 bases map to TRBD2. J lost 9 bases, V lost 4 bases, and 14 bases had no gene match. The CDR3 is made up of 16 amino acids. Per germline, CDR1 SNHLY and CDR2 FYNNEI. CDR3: CASSGGGSAGEAEQFF. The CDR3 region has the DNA TGTGCCAGCAGTGGGGGGGGATCAGCGGGAGAGGCTGAGCAGTTCTTC.